Below, 14 T cell receptor beta chains from the same sample are listed, as sequenced in a study of T cells after yellow fever vaccination. TCRdb used MiXCR to reprocess the 5' RACE reads, holding one entry per CDR3 protein. The data contain about 370,000 distinct CDR3 sequences, 11% of them singletons. The specimen comprised PBMCs, sampled on the day of the first yellow fever vaccination. The receptors stem from a man between 18 and 29 years old who received the YFV17D yellow fever vaccine.

This clonotype was found a few times. The gene calls are TRBV4-2 and TRBJ1-1; perhaps TRBD1 as D (6 bases). The CDR3 has 15 amino acids. Trimming left V 5 bases short and J 7 bases short, with 20 bases between. Germline V gene lookup returns CDR1 LGHNA and CDR2 YNFKEQ. CDR3 nucleotide sequence: TGTGCCAGCAGCTATCTCGGGGCCCAGGGGAGTGAAGCTTTCTTT. Translation: CASSYLGAQGSEAFF.

In its sample, this clonotype was seen a few times. This chain uses TRBV5-8 with TRBJ2-2, with D perhaps matching TRBD1 (6 bases). Per the germline V gene, CDR1 is SGHTS and CDR2 is YDEGEE. Trimming pared 2 bases from V and 1 base from J, leaving 12 bases between. This CDR3 has 16 amino acids. The CDR3, as DNA: TGTGCCAGCAGCTTAGGGGACATTGGGAACACCGGGGAGCTGTTTTTT. It codes for CASSLGDIGNTGELFF.

This clonotype came up a few times. V is TRBV4-3 and J is TRBJ2-3; 13 positions agree with TRBD2. There are 15 residues in the CDR3. V was clipped by 6 bases and J by 4 bases; unmatched bases: 4. Germline CDR1 LGHNA, CDR2 YSLEER. The CDR3 coding sequence is TGCGCCAGCAGGCCGGGACTAGCGGGGTCAGATACGCAGTATTTT. Translating gives CASRPGLAGSDTQYF.

This clonotype was detected only a few times. V is TRBV11-2 and J is TRBJ2-4; 12 bases map to TRBD1. Germline CDR1 SGHAT, CDR2 FQNNGV. Unmatched junction bases numbered 10, after V lost 1 base and J lost 6 bases. The length of the CDR3 is 18 residues. DNA for the CDR3: TGTGCCAGCAGCTTAGGCGGTGGGACAGGGGGCGGGAGAAACATTCAGTACTTC. Translation: CASSLGGGTGGGRNIQYF.

The CDR3 DNA reads TGTGCCAGCAGTTACGCCCTCCAGACGTACCAAGAGACCCAGTACTTC. It encodes CASSYALQTYQETQYF. J is TRBJ2-5 and V is TRBV6-2 or TRBV6-3; D is unresolved. Trimming removed 2 bases from V and 0 bases from J, with 13 bases in between. The CDR3 runs to 16 residues. Germline V gene lookup returns CDR1 MNHEY and CDR2 SVGEGT.

This clonotype was counted only a few times. This chain links TRBV6-5 with TRBJ2-7; possibly TRBD2 for D (5 bases). The germline V gene encodes CDR1 MNHEY and CDR2 SVGAGI. The length of the CDR3 is 15 residues. Trimming took 0 bases from V and 2 from J, leaving 11 bases between them. The CDR3 bases are TGTGCCAGCAGTTACTCGCAAGCCGGGACCTACGAGCAGTACTTC. Protein sequence: CASSYSQAGTYEQYF.

This clonotype has a handful of counts. CDR3 sequence reads: CASSQRTGDSYNEQFF. The CDR3 DNA reads as TGCGCCAGCAGCCAGAGGACAGGGGATTCCTACAATGAGCAGTTCTTC. The chain has TRBV4-3 and TRBJ2-1; 9 nucleotides match TRBD1. Germline-derived CDR1 and CDR2 are LGHNA and YSLEER. With V trimmed by 3 bases and J by 1 base, 4 bases remained unmatched. CDR3 length: 16 amino acids.

The chain has TRBV28 and TRBJ2-7; possible D gene TRBD1, 6 bases. V gave up 5 bases and J gave up 3 bases, with 17 bases separating them. Germline CDR1 is MDHEN and CDR2 is SYDVKM. The CDR3 has 15 residues. CDR3 region: CASSQPDTGFYEQYF. CDR3 in DNA: TGTGCCAGCAGTCAACCAGATACAGGGTTCTACGAGCAGTACTTC.

The genes are TRBV20-1 and TRBJ2-2; TRBD1 aligns across 8 bases. CDR1 and CDR2 (germline): DFQATT, SNEGSKA (reference sequence). The V segment lost 1 base and the J segment 7 bases; nucleotides outside the gene matches: 11. The length of the CDR3 is 16 residues. The CDR3 spells CSARANRGAAYGELFF. As DNA, the CDR3 is TGCAGTGCTAGAGCAAACAGGGGGGCGGCTTACGGGGAGCTGTTTTTT.

This clonotype has only a few counts. V usage is TRBV12-3 or TRBV12-4 and J usage is TRBJ2-7; D might be TRBD1 (7 bases). The CDR3 spans 15 residues. Trimming left V 6 bases short and J 5 bases short, with 20 bases between. CDR3 in DNA: TGTGCCAGCAGCCGGGACAGCGGGCATCAGAACGAGCAGTACTTC. This gives the protein CASSRDSGHQNEQYF.

The J gene is TRBJ1-1, the V gene TRBV30, with 7 bases aligning to TRBD1. The CDR3 covers 13 residues. Losses at the gene ends were 7 bases for V and 1 base for J; bases not matched to a gene: 6. Germline-derived CDR1 and CDR2 are GTSNPN and SVGIG (reference sequence). CDR3 DNA sequence: TGTGCCTTCTCGGGACAGCCGAACACTGAAGCTTTCTTT. Translated, it gives CAFSGQPNTEAFF. The variable domain in full, with the rest retrieved from reference TRBV30 and TRBJ1-1, is SQTIHQWPATLVQPVGSPLSLECTVEGTSNPNLYWYRQAAGRGLQLLFYSVGIGQISSEVPQNLSASRPQDRQFILSSKKLLLSDSGFYLCAFSGQPNTEAFFGQGTRLTVV.

This chain connects TRBV7-2 to TRBJ2-6, with D uncertain. CDR3 length equals 13 residues. Germline loops: CDR1 SGHTA, CDR2 FQGNSA. The V and J ends lost 6 bases and 4 bases respectively, with 7 bases between them. The CDR3, as DNA: TGTGCCAGCAGATTTCAGGGGGCCAACGTCCTGACTTTC. This gives the protein CASRFQGANVLTF. The complete variable domain, with remaining parts taken from reference TRBV7-2 and TRBJ2-6, reads GAGVSQSPSNKVTEKGKDVELRCDPISGHTALYWYRQSLGQGLEFLIYFQGNSAPDKSGLPSDRFSAERTGGSVSTLTIQRTQQEDSAVYLCASRFQGANVLTFGAGSRLTVL.

The chain recombines TRBV27 with TRBJ2-2; D may be TRBD2 (6 bases). The germline CDR1 and CDR2 sequences are MNHEY and SMNVEV (reference sequence). This CDR3 comprises 17 residues. V lost 0 bases, J lost 1 base, and 12 bases lay in between. CDR3 amino acids: CASSLSPGLKNTGELFF. DNA of the CDR3: TGTGCCAGCAGTTTATCGCCGGGACTCAAGAACACCGGGGAGCTGTTTTTT.

The gene calls are TRBV7-4 and TRBJ2-2, with 13 nucleotides matching TRBD2. Germline trimming cut 5 bases from V and 7 bases from J; bases unmatched to any gene: 4. Germline V gene sequence: CDR1 SGHVT, CDR2 SQSDAQ. The CDR3 has 15 amino acids. The DNA of the CDR3 is TGTGCCAGCAGCCACCGACTAGCGGGGGGCGGGGAGCTGTTTTTT. Residues: CASSHRLAGGGELFF.